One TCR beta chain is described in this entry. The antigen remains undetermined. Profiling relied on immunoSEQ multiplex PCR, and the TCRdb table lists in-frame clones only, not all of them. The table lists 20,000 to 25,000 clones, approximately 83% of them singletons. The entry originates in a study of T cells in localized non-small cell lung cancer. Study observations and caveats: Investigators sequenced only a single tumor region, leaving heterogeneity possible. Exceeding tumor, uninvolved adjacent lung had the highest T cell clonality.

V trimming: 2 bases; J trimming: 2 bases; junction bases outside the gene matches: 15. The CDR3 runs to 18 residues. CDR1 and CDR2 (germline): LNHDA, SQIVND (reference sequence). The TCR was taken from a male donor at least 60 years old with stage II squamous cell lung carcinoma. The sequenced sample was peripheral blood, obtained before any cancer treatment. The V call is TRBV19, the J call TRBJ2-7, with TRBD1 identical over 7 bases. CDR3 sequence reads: CASSISPPPNRGAYEQYF. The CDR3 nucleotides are TGTGCCAGTAGTATAAGTCCCCCGCCGAACAGGGGAGCCTACGAGCAGTACTTC.